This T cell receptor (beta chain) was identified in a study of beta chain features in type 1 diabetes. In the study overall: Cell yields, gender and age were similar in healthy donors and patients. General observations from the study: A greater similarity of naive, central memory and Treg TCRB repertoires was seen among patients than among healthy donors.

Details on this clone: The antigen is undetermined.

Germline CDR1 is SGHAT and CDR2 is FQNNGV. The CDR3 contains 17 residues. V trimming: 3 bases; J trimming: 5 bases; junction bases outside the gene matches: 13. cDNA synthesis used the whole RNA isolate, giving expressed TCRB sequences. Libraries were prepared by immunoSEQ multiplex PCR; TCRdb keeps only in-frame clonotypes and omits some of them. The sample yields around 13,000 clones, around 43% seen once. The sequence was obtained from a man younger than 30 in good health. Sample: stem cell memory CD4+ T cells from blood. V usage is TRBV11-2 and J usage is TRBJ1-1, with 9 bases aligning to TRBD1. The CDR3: CASSFGQGPYSGTEAFF. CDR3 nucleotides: TGTGCCAGCAGCTTTGGACAGGGGCCCTACTCAGGGACTGAAGCTTTCTTT. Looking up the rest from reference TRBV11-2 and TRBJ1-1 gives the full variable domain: EAGVAQSPRYKIIEKRQSVAFWCNPISGHATLYWYQQILGQGPKLLIQFQNNGVVDDSQLPKDRFSAERLKGVDSTLKIQPAKLEDSAVYLCASSFGQGPYSGTEAFFGQGTRLTVV.